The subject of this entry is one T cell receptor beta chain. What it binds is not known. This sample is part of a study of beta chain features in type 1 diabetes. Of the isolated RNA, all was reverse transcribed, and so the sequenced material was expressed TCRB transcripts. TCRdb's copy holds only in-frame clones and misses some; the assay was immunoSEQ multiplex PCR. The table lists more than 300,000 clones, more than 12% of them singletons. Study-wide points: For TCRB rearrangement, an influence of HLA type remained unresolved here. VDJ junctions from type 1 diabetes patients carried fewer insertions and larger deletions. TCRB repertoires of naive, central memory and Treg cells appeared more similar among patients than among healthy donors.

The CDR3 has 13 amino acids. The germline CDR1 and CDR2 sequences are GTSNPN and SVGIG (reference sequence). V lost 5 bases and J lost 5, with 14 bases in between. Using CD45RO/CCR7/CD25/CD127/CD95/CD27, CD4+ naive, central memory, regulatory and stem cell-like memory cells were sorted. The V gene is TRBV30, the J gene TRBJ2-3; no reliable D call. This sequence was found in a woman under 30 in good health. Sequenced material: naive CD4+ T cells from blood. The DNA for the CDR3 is TGTGCCTGGGTTTCGGTCCTCCGAGATACGCAGTATTTT. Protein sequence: CAWVSVLRDTQYF.